This entry concerns a single T cell receptor (beta chain). Germline CDR1 and CDR2: LGHNA and YSLEER. V was pared by 3 bases and J by 10 bases, with 22 bases between. The CDR3 contains 17 residues. The record originates from a study of CD8+ T cells in alopecia areata. Looking at the study overall: Treated patients were given oral tofacitinib, which was dosed at 5 to 10 mg twice daily.

Isolated RNA was reverse transcribed into cDNA used as the sequencing template. Method: immunoSEQ multiplex PCR; TCRdb's copy keeps in-frame clones and lacks some. In the table there are 200,000 to 250,000 clones, more than 45% of which are singletons. Regarding treatment: oral pan-JAK inhibitor, 5-10 mg twice daily. The clonotype comes from a human donor with alopecia areata. Sample: CD4+ T cells sorted from blood, taken at week 4, from a patient treated with tofacitinib. The rearrangement uses TRBV4-3 and TRBJ1-6; maybe TRBD1 (5 bases). The CDR3, as DNA: TGCGCCAGCAGCCAGGGGTCGGGGGGGACGATAGGGTCACCCCTCCACTTT. This encodes CASSQGSGGTIGSPLHF.